This is a list of T cell receptor beta chains from one sample in a study of human T cells and chemical hapten exposure. TCRdb reanalysed the RACE reads using MiXCR and keeps one entry per CDR3 protein. This table has tens of thousands of distinct CDR3 sequences, around 7% appearing once. This specimen was whole blood, taken in connection with sensitization to the hapten diphenylcyclopropenone (DPC). The receptor source for this set is a woman aged 25-40 years with alopecia areata. Some clones in this sample may be carry-over from other donors' samples. The CDR3 runs from the conserved cysteine through the conserved F or W. D genes are given only for firm matches. A clone size is listed for some rows: how often the clone was seen (once, few, many), or a class if it is expanded.

TGCAGCGTTGTGGAGGGGGCGACTACCTACGAGCAGTACTTC | CSVVEGATTYEQYF | TRBV29-1 | many | . | TRBJ2-7
TGTGCCAGCAGGGCAGGGGGGAGGGATACGCAGTATTTT | CASRAGGRDTQYF | TRBV5-4 | many | . | TRBJ2-3
TGTGCCAGCAGTTTAAACGAGGGGCACCAGCCCCAGCATTTT | CASSLNEGHQPQHF | TRBV27 | many | . | TRBJ1-5
TGTGCCAGCAGCCCGGCTCGCGGGAGGGGGCGAGATACGCAGTATTTT | CASSPARGRGRDTQYF | TRBV14 | many | TRBD2 | TRBJ2-3
TGTGCCAGCAGTCCCGGGGGGGAGACAGGGGGGACCGAGCAGTACTTC | CASSPGGETGGTEQYF | TRBV11-2 | many | . | TRBJ2-7
TGCAGCGTTGTGCAGAACACTGAAGCTTTCTTT | CSVVQNTEAFF | TRBV29-1 | . | . | TRBJ1-1
TGTGCCAGCAGCTTAGCCGGGACAGGGGTCAGAGAGACCCAGTACTTC | CASSLAGTGVRETQYF | TRBV7-2 | many | TRBD1 | TRBJ2-5
TGTGCCAGCAGTGGATTTCCCGGGACAGGGAACTATGGCTACACCTTC | CASSGFPGTGNYGYTF | TRBV6-5 | many | TRBD1 | TRBJ1-2
TGTGCCAGCAGCCAAGACAGGAACACTGAAGCTTTCTTT | CASSQDRNTEAFF | TRBV14 | many | . | TRBJ1-1
TGTGCCAGTAGTATAGAAATAGCCGGGGCAGCGCAGTTCTTC | CASSIEIAGAAQFF | TRBV19 | many | . | TRBJ2-1
TGCAGTGCTAGACCCCGGGACAGGGCGAACTCTGGAAACACCATATATTTT | CSARPRDRANSGNTIYF | TRBV20-1 | many | TRBD1 | TRBJ1-3
TGTGCCAGTATCCGGGACATCGGGGATAGCAATCAGCCCCAGCATTTT | CASIRDIGDSNQPQHF | TRBV19 | many | . | TRBJ1-5
TGTGCCAGCAGTCCTCTACTGACAGCAAATTCACCCCTCCACTTT | CASSPLLTANSPLHF | TRBV12-3/TRBV12-4 | . | . | TRBJ1-6
TGCAGTGCTAGAGGAGACAGGGGGATGAGGACTGAAGCTTTCTTT | CSARGDRGMRTEAFF | TRBV20-1 | many | TRBD1 | TRBJ1-1
TGTGCCATCAGTGATAGTGGGACTAGCGGAGATTTT | CAISDSGTSGDF | TRBV10-3 | many | TRBD2 | TRBJ2-3
TGCAGCGTTGAAGGGGGCACCCGCGAGACCCAGTACTTC | CSVEGGTRETQYF | TRBV29-1 | many | . | TRBJ2-5
TGTGCCAGCAGCGACACTAATAGACACAGTTATAGCAATCAGCCCCAGCATTTT | CASSDTNRHSYSNQPQHF | TRBV7-9 | . | . | TRBJ1-5
TGCGCCAGCAGCTTGCAGGGGATGGAGACCCAGTACTTC | CASSLQGMETQYF | TRBV5-1 | . | . | TRBJ2-5
TGTGCCAGCAGCCCCGGGGGAGGAAGCATGAACACTGAAGCTTTCTTT | CASSPGGGSMNTEAFF | TRBV12-3/TRBV12-4 | . | . | TRBJ1-1
TGTGCCAGCATCCCGCTAGCGGGGGGGTTCGATACGCAGTATTTT | CASIPLAGGFDTQYF | TRBV27 | . | TRBD2 | TRBJ2-3
TGTGCCAGCAGTGCGGTGGATATGAACACTGAAGCTTTCTTT | CASSAVDMNTEAFF | TRBV2 | many | . | TRBJ1-1
TGCAGTGCTAGAGATCCGGCGGGTTGGGTTTCCGGGGAGCTGTTTTTT | CSARDPAGWVSGELFF | TRBV20-1 | many | . | TRBJ2-2
TGTGCCAGCACCCCTGGCTGGTCCTACGAGCAGTACTTC | CASTPGWSYEQYF | TRBV6-2/TRBV6-3 | once | . | TRBJ2-7
TGTGCCAGCAGTTACTCCGACAGGGGATGGACTGAAGCTTTCTTT | CASSYSDRGWTEAFF | TRBV6-5 | many | TRBD1 | TRBJ1-1
TGTGCCAGCTCACCACTTGGAGATACGCAGTATTTT | CASSPLGDTQYF | TRBV18 | many | . | TRBJ2-3
TGCAGCGTTGTCTTTCGTGGCCAGGGACAGGGACGGGGCAATGAGCAGATCTTC | CSVVFRGQGQGRGNEQIF | TRBV29-1 | . | TRBD1 | TRBJ2-1
TGTGCCAGCAGCCAAGACGATAGGGGGGGCACTGAAGCTTTCTTT | CASSQDDRGGTEAFF | TRBV3-1 | many | . | TRBJ1-1
TGTGCCAGCAGCCAAGATGGGTTATCTGACACTGAAGCTTTCTTT | CASSQDGLSDTEAFF | TRBV14 | many | . | TRBJ1-1
TGTGCCATCAGTGAGAGGGGACAGGGAGGCAATCAGCCCCAGCATTTT | CAISERGQGGNQPQHF | TRBV10-3 | few | TRBD1 | TRBJ1-5
TGCAGTGCTAGTGCTGCAGTTCGGGAGCAGTACTTC | CSASAAVREQYF | TRBV20-1 | many | . | TRBJ2-7
TGCAGCGTTGGGGGGGGGAGGGGCCCCTACAATGAGCAGTTCTTC | CSVGGGRGPYNEQFF | TRBV29-1 | many | TRBD2 | TRBJ2-1
TGTGCCATCAAACAGGGGCAGGGGGCGAACACCGGGGAGCTGTTTTTT | CAIKQGQGANTGELFF | TRBV10-3 | . | TRBD1 | TRBJ2-2
TGTGCCAGCAGCCTAGCCGGCTATGGCTACACCTTC | CASSLAGYGYTF | TRBV7-2 | many | . | TRBJ1-2